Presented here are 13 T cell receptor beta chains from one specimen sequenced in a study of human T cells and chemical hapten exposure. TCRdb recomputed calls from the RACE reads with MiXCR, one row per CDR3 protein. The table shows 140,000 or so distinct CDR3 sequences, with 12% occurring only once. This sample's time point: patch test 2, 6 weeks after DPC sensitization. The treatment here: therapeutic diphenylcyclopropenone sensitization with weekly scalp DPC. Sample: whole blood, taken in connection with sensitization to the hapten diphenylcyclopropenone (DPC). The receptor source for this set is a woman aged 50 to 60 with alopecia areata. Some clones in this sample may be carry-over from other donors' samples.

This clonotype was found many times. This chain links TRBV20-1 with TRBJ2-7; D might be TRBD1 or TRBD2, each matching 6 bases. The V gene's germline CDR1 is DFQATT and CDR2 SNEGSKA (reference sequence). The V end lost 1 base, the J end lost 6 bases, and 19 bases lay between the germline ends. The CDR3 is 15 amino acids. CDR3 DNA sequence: TGCAGTGCTAGAGCAGGGGAAGCGTGGCGGGGCGAGCAGTACTTC. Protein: CSARAGEAWRGEQYF.

In nucleotides, the CDR3 is TGTGCCAGCTCCCGGGACAGAAGCGAGCAGTACTTC. Translating it yields CASSRDRSEQYF. This rearrangement joins TRBV7-8 to TRBJ2-7; TRBD1 agrees at 7 bases. The CDR3 extends over 12 amino acids. Losses at the gene ends were 8 bases for V and 6 bases for J; bases not matched to a gene: 7. Germline V gene sequence: CDR1 SGHVS, CDR2 FQNEAQ.

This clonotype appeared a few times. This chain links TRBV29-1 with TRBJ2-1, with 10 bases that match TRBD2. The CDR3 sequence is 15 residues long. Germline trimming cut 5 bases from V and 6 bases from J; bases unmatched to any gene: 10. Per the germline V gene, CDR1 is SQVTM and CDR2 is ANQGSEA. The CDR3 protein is CSVKFPGLAPNEQFF. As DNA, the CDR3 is TGCAGCGTTAAATTTCCGGGACTAGCGCCCAATGAGCAGTTCTTC.

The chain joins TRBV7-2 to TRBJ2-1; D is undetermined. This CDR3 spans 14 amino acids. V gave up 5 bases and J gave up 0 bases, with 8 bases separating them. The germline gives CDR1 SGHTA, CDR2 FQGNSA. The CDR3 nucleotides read TGTGCCAGCAGCAACACCCCCTCCTACAATGAGCAGTTCTTC. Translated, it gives CASSNTPSYNEQFF.

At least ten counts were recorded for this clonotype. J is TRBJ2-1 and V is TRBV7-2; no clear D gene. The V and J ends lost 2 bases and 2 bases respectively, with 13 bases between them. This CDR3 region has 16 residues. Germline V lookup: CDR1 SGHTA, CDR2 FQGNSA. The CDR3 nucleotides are TGTGCCAGCAGCTTACGGGTCGGAGCTACCTACAATGAGCAGTTCTTC. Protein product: CASSLRVGATYNEQFF.

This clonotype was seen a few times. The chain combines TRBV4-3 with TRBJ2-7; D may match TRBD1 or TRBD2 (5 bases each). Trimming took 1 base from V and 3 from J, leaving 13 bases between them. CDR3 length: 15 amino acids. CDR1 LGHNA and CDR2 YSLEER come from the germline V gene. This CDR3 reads CASSQVIGALYEQYF. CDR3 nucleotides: TGCGCCAGCAGCCAAGTAATCGGGGCCCTCTACGAGCAGTACTTC.

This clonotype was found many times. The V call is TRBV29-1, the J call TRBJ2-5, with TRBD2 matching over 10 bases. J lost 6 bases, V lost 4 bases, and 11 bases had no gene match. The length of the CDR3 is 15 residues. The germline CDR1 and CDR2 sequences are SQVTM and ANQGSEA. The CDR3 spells CSVAAAASGSQTQYF. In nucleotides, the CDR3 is TGCAGCGTTGCCGCGGCGGCTAGCGGGAGTCAGACCCAGTACTTC.

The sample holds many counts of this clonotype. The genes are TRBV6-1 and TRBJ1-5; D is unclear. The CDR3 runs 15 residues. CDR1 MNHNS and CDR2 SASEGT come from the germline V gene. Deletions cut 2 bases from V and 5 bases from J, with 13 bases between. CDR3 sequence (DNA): TGTGCCAGCAGTGAAAACAAGGGATGGTATCAGCCCCAGCATTTT. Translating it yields CASSENKGWYQPQHF.

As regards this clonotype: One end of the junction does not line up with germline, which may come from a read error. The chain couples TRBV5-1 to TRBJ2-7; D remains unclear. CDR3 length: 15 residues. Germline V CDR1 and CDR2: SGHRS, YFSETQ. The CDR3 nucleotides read TGCGCCAGCAGCTGGAAAGGGCAGAGCTCCCACGAGCAGTACTTC. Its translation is CASSWKGQSSHEQYF. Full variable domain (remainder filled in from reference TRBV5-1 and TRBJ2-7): KAGVTQTPRYLIKTRGQQVTLSCSPISGHRSVSWYQQTPGQGLQFLFEYFSETQRNKGNFPGRFSGRQFSNSRSEMNVSTLELGDSALYLCASSWKGQSSHEQYFGPGTRLTVT.

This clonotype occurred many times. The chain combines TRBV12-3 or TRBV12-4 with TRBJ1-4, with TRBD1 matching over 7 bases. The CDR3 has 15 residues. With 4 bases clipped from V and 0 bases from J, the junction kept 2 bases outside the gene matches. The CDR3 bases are TGTGCCAGCAGTTGGACAGGAGCAACTAATGAAAAACTGTTTTTT. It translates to CASSWTGATNEKLFF.

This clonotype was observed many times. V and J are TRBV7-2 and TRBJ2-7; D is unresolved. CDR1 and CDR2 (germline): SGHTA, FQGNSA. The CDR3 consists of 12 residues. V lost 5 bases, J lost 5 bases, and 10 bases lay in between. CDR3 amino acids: CASSLSRNEQYF. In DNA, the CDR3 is TGTGCCAGCAGCCTGTCCCGTAACGAGCAGTACTTC. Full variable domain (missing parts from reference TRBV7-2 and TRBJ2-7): GAGVSQSPSNKVTEKGKDVELRCDPISGHTALYWYRQSLGQGLEFLIYFQGNSAPDKSGLPSDRFSAERTGGSVSTLTIQRTQQEDSAVYLCASSLSRNEQYFGPGTRLTVT.

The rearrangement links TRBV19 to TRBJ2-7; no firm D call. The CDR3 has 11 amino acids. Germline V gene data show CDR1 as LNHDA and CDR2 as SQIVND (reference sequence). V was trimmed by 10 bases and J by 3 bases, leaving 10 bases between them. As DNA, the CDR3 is TGTGCCATCAGCAAGGGCTACGAGCAGTACTTC. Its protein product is CAISKGYEQYF.

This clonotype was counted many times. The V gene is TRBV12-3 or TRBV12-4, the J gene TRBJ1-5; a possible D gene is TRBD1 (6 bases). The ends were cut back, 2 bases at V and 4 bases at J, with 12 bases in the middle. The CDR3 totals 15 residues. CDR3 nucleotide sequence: TGTGCCAGCAGTTTATCGGGGGCAGGTAATCAGCCCCAGCATTTT. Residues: CASSLSGAGNQPQHF.